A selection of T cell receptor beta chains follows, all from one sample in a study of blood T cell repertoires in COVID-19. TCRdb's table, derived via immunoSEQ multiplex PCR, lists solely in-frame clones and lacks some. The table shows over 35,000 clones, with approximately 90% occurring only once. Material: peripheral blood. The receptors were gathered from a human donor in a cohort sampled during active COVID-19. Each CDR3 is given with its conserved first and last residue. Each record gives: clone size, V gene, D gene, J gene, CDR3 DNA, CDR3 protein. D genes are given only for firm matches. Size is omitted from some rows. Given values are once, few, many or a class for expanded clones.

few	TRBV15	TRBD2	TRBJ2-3	TGTGCCACCAGCAGAGCGGGACTAGCATTGAGGACGCAGTATTTT	CATSRAGLALRTQYF
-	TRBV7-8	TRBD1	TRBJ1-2	TGTGCCAGCAGCCCCCTACAAGGGGGCTCTGGCTACACCTTC	CASSPLQGGSGYTF
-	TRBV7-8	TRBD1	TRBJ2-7	TGTGCCAGCAGACAGGGGAGCTCCTACGAGCAGTACTTC	CASRQGSSYEQYF
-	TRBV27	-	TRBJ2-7	TGTGCCAGCAGTCTCCGGGCGGGGACTTACGAGCAGTACTTC	CASSLRAGTYEQYF
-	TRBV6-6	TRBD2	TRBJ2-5	TGTGCCAGCACCGCATCGGGGGGAGAGACCCAGTACTTC	CASTASGGETQYF
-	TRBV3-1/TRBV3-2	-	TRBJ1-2	TGTGCCAGCAGCCAAACTAACGGTGGCTACACCTTC	CASSQTNGGYTF
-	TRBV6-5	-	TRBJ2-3	TGTGCCAGCAGTTACTCTCAGGGTGTAGATACGCAGTATTTT	CASSYSQGVDTQYF
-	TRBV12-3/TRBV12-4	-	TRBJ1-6	TGTGCCAGTTGTAGGGAGTATAATTCACCCCTCCACTTT	CASCREYNSPLHF
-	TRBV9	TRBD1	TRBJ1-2	TGTGCCAGCAGCGTCCGGGACAGGGTCCTTATAGGCGGCTACACCTTC	CASSVRDRVLIGGYTF
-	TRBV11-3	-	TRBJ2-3	TGTGCCAGCAGCTTAGGGGGGGGCCTGAGCACAGATACGCAGTATTTT	CASSLGGGLSTDTQYF
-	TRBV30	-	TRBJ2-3	TGTGCCTGGAGTTCGACGGGGGTGGGAGGTACGCAGTATTTT	CAWSSTGVGGTQYF
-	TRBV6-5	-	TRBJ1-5	TGTGCCAGCAGTTATCAGGGTAGGGCTGGGCAGCCCCAGCATTTT	CASSYQGRAGQPQHF
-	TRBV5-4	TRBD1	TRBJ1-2	TGTGCCAGCAGCTCACCCGGGACAGGTGTCTATGGCTACACCTTC	CASSSPGTGVYGYTF
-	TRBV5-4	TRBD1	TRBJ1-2	TGTGCCAGCACCCAAGGGGGACAGCAGAAGGGGATTGGCTACACCTTC	CASTQGGQQKGIGYTF
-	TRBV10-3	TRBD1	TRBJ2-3	TGTGCCGGAAAGACAGGGGAAACAGATACGCAGTATTTT	CAGKTGETDTQYF
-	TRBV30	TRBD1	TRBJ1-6	TGTGCCTGGAGTCACCGACAGGGCAAAAATTCACCCCTCCACTTT	CAWSHRQGKNSPLHF
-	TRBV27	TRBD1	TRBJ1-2	TGTGCCAGCAGTTTATACTCGGGACAGGGGAACGGCTACACCTTC	CASSLYSGQGNGYTF
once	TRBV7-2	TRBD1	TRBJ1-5	TGTGCCAGCAGCTTCGCCACAGGGGATCAGCCCCAGCATTTT	CASSFATGDQPQHF
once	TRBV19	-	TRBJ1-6	TGTGCCAGTAGTATAGATGGGCTCCCTAGCGGAGGTTCACCCCTCCACTTT	CASSIDGLPSGGSPLHF
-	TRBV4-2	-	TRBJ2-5	TGTGCCAGCAGCCAAGCCACCCTGGGGGGGGCTTCCCAAGAGACCCAGTACTTC	CASSQATLGGASQETQYF
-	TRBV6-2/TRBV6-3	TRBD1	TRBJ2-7	TGTGCCAGCAGTCCCGGGACAGGGAATCACGAGCAGTACTTC	CASSPGTGNHEQYF
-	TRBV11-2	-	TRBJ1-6	TGTGCCAGCAGCCCCGGGAACTCACCCCTCCACTTT	CASSPGNSPLHF
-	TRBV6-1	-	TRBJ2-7	TGTGCCAGCAGTGAATTGTCAGTTTACGAGCAGTACTTC	CASSELSVYEQYF
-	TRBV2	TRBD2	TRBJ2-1	TGTGCCAGCACTGAGACTAGCGACCTGTACAATGAGCAGTTCTTC	CASTETSDLYNEQFF
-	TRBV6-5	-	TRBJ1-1	TGTGCCAGCAGCGAGACAGGGAACACTGAAGCTTTCTTT	CASSETGNTEAFF
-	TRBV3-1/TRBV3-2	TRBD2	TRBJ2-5	TGTGCCAGCAGCCTCCGGGAGGTTGAGACCCAGTACTTC	CASSLREVETQYF
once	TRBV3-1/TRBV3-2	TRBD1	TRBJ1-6	TGTGCCAGCAGCCCCCCCCTCCGGACAGGGACGATGAATTCACCCCTCCACTTT	CASSPPLRTGTMNSPLHF
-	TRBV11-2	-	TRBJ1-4	TGTGCCAGCAGCTTAGATCGGGAAAAACTGTTTTTT	CASSLDREKLFF
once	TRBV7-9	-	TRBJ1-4	TGTGCCAGCACGGCCGGTGCGAGGGAAAAACTGTTTTTT	CASTAGAREKLFF
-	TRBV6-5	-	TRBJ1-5	TGTGCCACCCGACAGCTTCCGAATAGCAATCAGCCCCAGCATTTT	CATRQLPNSNQPQHF
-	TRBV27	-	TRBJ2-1	TGTGCCAGCAGTCTGGCAGGGAGGAAGCAGTTCTTC	CASSLAGRKQFF
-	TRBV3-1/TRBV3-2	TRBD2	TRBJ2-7	TGTGCCAGCAGCTTAAGACCGGGACTAGCGGGGGGGTTTAACGAGCAGTACTTC	CASSLRPGLAGGFNEQYF
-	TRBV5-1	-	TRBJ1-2	TGCGCCAGCAGCTTGGGACAGCAAGACTATGGCTACACCTTC	CASSLGQQDYGYTF
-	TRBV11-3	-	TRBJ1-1	TGTGCCAGCAGCTTAGTAGGGTCGGCAGGGTACACTGAAGCTTTCTTT	CASSLVGSAGYTEAFF
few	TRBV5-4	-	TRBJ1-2	TGTGCCAGCAGCCTCCCCGCAGGGTATGGCTACACCTTC	CASSLPAGYGYTF
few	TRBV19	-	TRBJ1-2	TGTGCCAGTAGTATAGACAGCTATGGCTACACCTTC	CASSIDSYGYTF
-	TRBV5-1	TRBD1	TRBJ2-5	TGCGCCAGCAGCTTGGGGGACAGGGGAGGGGAGACCCAGTACTTC	CASSLGDRGGETQYF
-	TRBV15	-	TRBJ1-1	TGTGCCACCAGCCCCATCATAGAGACAGGACGAACTGAAGCTTTCTTT	CATSPIIETGRTEAFF
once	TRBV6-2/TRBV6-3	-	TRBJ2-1	TGTGCCAGCAGTCCACGACAGGATGAGCAGTTCTTC	CASSPRQDEQFF
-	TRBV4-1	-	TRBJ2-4	TGCGCCAGCAGCCAACCTAGCGCGGGCAAAAACATTCAGTACTTC	CASSQPSAGKNIQYF
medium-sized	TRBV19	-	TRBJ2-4	TGTGCCAGTAAGGGCCTCGGACTCGGGGAAAACATTCAGTACTTC	CASKGLGLGENIQYF
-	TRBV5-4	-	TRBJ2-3	TGTGCCAGCAGCTTGGCCGGACGGACTAGCACAGATACGCAGTATTTT	CASSLAGRTSTDTQYF
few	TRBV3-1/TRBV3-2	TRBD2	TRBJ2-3	TGTGCCAGCAGCCGGGACTATAGCACAGATACGCAGTATTTT	CASSRDYSTDTQYF
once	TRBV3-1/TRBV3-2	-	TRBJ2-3	TGTGCCAGCAGCCAAGTGAGCGGCACAGATACGCAGTATTTT	CASSQVSGTDTQYF